This passage covers 31 T cell receptor beta chains from one sample sequenced in a study of T cell repertoires in cytomegalovirus infection. TCRdb itself ran the reads through MiXCR, one entry per CDR3 protein. The table includes just under 500,000 distinct CDR3 sequences, roughly 34% detected once. Their cognate antigens are unknown. The sequences come from cultured PBMCs, collected from culture after CMV antigen stimulation. Source of these receptors: a human donor in good health (CMV status not recorded). Some clones in this sample may be carry-over from other donors' samples.

The chain employs TRBV5-1 and TRBJ2-4; 10 nucleotides agree with TRBD2. The CDR3 is 16 residues long. The germline gives CDR1 SGHRS, CDR2 YFSETQ. Trimming at V came to 1 base and at J to 6 bases, leaving 7 bases not matched to a gene. The CDR3, as DNA: TGCGCCAGCAGCTTGAGGCTAGCGGGAGCCCGAAACATTCAGTACTTC. It yields the protein CASSLRLAGARNIQYF.

The chain employs TRBV7-9 and TRBJ2-2; TRBD1 matches at 10 bases. CDR1 and CDR2 (germline): SEHNR, FQNEAQ (reference sequence). V trimming: 5 bases; J trimming: 7 bases; junction bases outside the gene matches: 13. CDR3 length: 17 residues. The CDR3 region is CASSTGRTGGRSGELFF. The CDR3 DNA follows: TGTGCCAGCAGCACGGGCCGGACAGGGGGTCGAAGCGGGGAGCTGTTTTTT.

This clonotype was detected ten times or more. The chain carries TRBV7-2 and TRBJ1-1; D may be TRBD1 (5 bases). This CDR3 has 13 amino acids. Germline V gene data show CDR1 as SGHTA and CDR2 as FQGNSA. Trimming removed 1 base from V and 12 bases from J, with 15 bases in between. The CDR3 loop reads CASSLGGWDLTFF. CDR3 bases: TGTGCCAGCAGCTTAGGGGGTTGGGACTTAACTTTCTTT.

This clonotype occurred a few times. The V and J genes are TRBV7-2 and TRBJ2-5; 10 nucleotides line up with TRBD1. V shed 5 bases, J shed 1 base, and the junction held 4 bases outside the gene matches. Looked up from germline, CDR1 is SGHTA and CDR2 is FQGNSA. The CDR3 length is 15 residues. This CDR3 is CASSGGQGRQETQYF. CDR3 in DNA: TGTGCCAGCAGCGGGGGACAGGGGCGCCAAGAGACCCAGTACTTC. Using reference TRBV7-2 and TRBJ2-5 for the parts outside the CDR3, the full variable domain is GAGVSQSPSNKVTEKGKDVELRCDPISGHTALYWYRQSLGQGLEFLIYFQGNSAPDKSGLPSDRFSAERTGGSVSTLTIQRTQQEDSAVYLCASSGGQGRQETQYFGPGTRLLVL.

The chain links TRBV7-8 to TRBJ2-1, with 8 bases fitting TRBD2. Trimming took 2 bases from V and 7 from J; bases not matched to a gene: 7. Germline CDR1 and CDR2: SGHVS and FQNEAQ. The length of the CDR3 is 15 residues. The CDR3 region has the DNA TGTGCCAGCAGCTTAACCAGCGGGAGCGTGAATGAGCAGTTCTTC. Encoded protein: CASSLTSGSVNEQFF.

The chain couples TRBV24-1 to TRBJ2-7; D is ambiguous. V dropped 8 bases and J dropped 3 bases, with 7 bases sitting between them. CDR3 length: 11 residues. Germline V gives CDR1 KGHDR, CDR2 SFDVKD. The CDR3 reads CATTKGYEQYF. DNA of the CDR3: TGTGCCACCACGAAGGGCTACGAGCAGTACTTC.

Here the CDR3 DNA reads TGTGCCAGCAGACAACCTACAGGGGTCCCCGCCCGAGGGACTGAAGCTTTCTTT. Translation: CASRQPTGVPARGTEAFF. The rearrangement links TRBV12-3 or TRBV12-4 to TRBJ1-1; 7 bases match TRBD1. CDR3 length equals 18 residues. The J segment lost 5 bases and the V segment lost 6 bases, leaving 21 bases of the junction unmatched.

This clonotype was counted a few times. The V gene is TRBV6-2 or TRBV6-3, the J gene TRBJ2-1; D uncertain. This CDR3 has 11 amino acids. Per the germline V gene, CDR1 is MNHEY and CDR2 is SVGEGT. Trimming removed 5 bases at V and 9 bases at J, with 8 bases between. DNA for the CDR3: TGTGCCAGCAGTCAAATTGGTGAGCAGTTCTTC. Its translation: CASSQIGEQFF.

This clonotype was found a few times. A read error may produce the germline difference seen at one junction end. The rearrangement joins TRBV19 to TRBJ1-2, with D possibly being TRBD1 (6 bases). CDR1 and CDR2 (germline): LNHDA, SQIVND (reference sequence). This CDR3 contains 15 residues. The CDR3 nucleotides are TGTGCCAGTAGTCCCGTTACAGGGCCCACGTATGCCTACACCTTC. Translation gives CASSPVTGPTYAYTF.

The chain is built from TRBV29-1 and TRBJ2-7, with D unclear. Trimming pared 7 bases from V and 0 bases from J, leaving 10 bases between. CDR1 SQVTM and CDR2 ANQGSEA come from the germline V gene. This CDR3 comprises 12 residues. CDR3 sequence reads: CSAGPSSYEQYF. The CDR3 coding sequence is TGCAGCGCCGGCCCTAGCTCCTACGAGCAGTACTTC.

This clonotype was observed a handful of times. The chain carries TRBV19 and TRBJ2-5, with 9 bases fitting TRBD2. Germline V gene sequence: CDR1 LNHDA, CDR2 SQIVND (reference sequence). V lost 5 bases, J lost 1 base, and 2 bases stayed unmatched. The CDR3 sequence is 14 residues long. The CDR3 region is CASSQGLAQETQYF. In DNA form, the CDR3 reads TGTGCCAGTAGTCAGGGACTAGCCCAAGAGACCCAGTACTTC. The variable domain in full, with the rest retrieved from reference TRBV19 and TRBJ2-5, is DGGITQSPKYLFRKEGQNVTLSCEQNLNHDAMYWYRQDPGQGLRLIYYSQIVNDFQKGDIAEGYSVSREKKESFPLTVTSAQKNPTAFYLCASSQGLAQETQYFGPGTRLLVL.

V is TRBV28 and J is TRBJ2-1, with unresolved D. V was pared by 6 bases and J by 4 bases, with 10 bases between. The CDR3 is made up of 13 amino acids. The V gene's germline CDR1 is MDHEN and CDR2 SYDVKM. The CDR3 nucleotides are TGTGCCAGCAGCCCCACTCAGTACAATGAGCAGTTCTTC. It is translated as CASSPTQYNEQFF.

A few counts support this clonotype. The CDR3 spells CSASPFWENEKLFF. CDR3 coding DNA: TGCAGTGCTTCCCCGTTTTGGGAGAATGAAAAACTGTTTTTT. V and J are TRBV20-1 and TRBJ1-4; no firm D call. Germline V lookup: CDR1 DFQATT, CDR2 SNEGSKA (reference sequence). Trimming stripped 5 bases from V and 5 bases from J, with 15 bases between. This CDR3 contains 14 residues.

As DNA, the CDR3 is TGTGCCAGCAGTCCTCCGGGACTAGCGGGAAGGCCCGAGCAGTACTTC. As protein: CASSPPGLAGRPEQYF. The chain combines TRBV7-9 with TRBJ2-7; 13 nucleotides line up with TRBD2. V was pared by 6 bases and J by 6 bases, with 11 bases of the junction left unmatched. CDR1 and CDR2 (germline): SEHNR, FQNEAQ (reference sequence). There are 16 residues in the CDR3.

The rearrangement uses TRBV27 and TRBJ2-4; TRBD1 is a possible D gene (6 bases). The length of the CDR3 is 18 residues. In germline, CDR1 is MNHEY, CDR2 SMNVEV (reference sequence). V was clipped by 9 bases and J by 1 base, with 25 bases between them. The CDR3 region has the DNA TGTGCCAGACCACCCCGGGACACAAGTCTCTCGGCCAAAAACATTCAGTACTTC. The encoded protein is CARPPRDTSLSAKNIQYF.

This chain connects TRBV6-1 to TRBJ1-2, with 9 positions matching TRBD1. The CDR3 is made up of 15 amino acids. Germline V CDR1 and CDR2: MNHNS, SASEGT. The J segment lost 6 bases and the V segment lost 5 bases, leaving 10 bases of the junction unmatched. The CDR3 bases are TGTGCCAGCAGTCGAACCCCGGGACAGGGACATGGCTACACCTTC. It translates to CASSRTPGQGHGYTF.

This clonotype was seen many times. The rearrangement joins TRBV30 to TRBJ1-3; D is undetermined. The germline V and J ends were trimmed by 8 bases and 0 bases, with 11 bases remaining between them. The germline gives CDR1 GTSNPN, CDR2 SVGIG (reference sequence). The CDR3 extends over 13 amino acids. CDR3 loop: CARRAHSGNTIYF. As DNA, the CDR3 is TGTGCCCGACGGGCCCACTCTGGAAACACCATATATTTT.

The chain employs TRBV6-6 and TRBJ2-7, with D maybe TRBD1 (5 bases). The CDR3 has 13 amino acids. Germline CDR1 reads MNHNY; CDR2 reads SVGAGI (reference sequence). The DNA for the CDR3 is TGTGCCAGCAGCTACTTACCAGGGAACGAGCAGTACGTC. It specifies CASSYLPGNEQYV.

This clonotype has at least ten counts. The rearrangement uses TRBV27 and TRBJ1-2, with D maybe TRBD1 (6 bases). The V and J ends lost 0 bases and 4 bases respectively, with 12 bases between them. The germline V gene encodes CDR1 MNHEY and CDR2 SMNVEV (reference sequence). The length of the CDR3 is 15 residues. In nucleotides, the CDR3 is TGTGCCAGCAGTTTATCGGCAGGGGCTAGCTATGGCTACACCTTC. As protein: CASSLSAGASYGYTF.

The rearrangement uses TRBV28 and TRBJ1-1; tentative D call: TRBD1 (5 bases). Germline V gene data show CDR1 as MDHEN and CDR2 as SYDVKM. The CDR3 sequence is 16 residues long. Trimming removed 3 bases at V and 2 bases at J, with 16 bases between. CDR3 loop: CASSFRAKGKNTEAFF. In DNA form, the CDR3 reads TGTGCCAGCAGTTTCAGGGCGAAGGGGAAAAACACTGAAGCTTTCTTT.

This clonotype was observed at least ten times. The chain links TRBV28 to TRBJ2-4, with 7 bases matching TRBD2. The CDR3 length is 14 residues. The germline gives CDR1 MDHEN, CDR2 SYDVKM. After removal of 3 bases from V and 7 bases from J, the junction contained 6 bases not matched to a gene. Here the CDR3 DNA reads TGTGCCAGCAGTTTTGGAGGGGAGGGGAACATTCAGTACTTC. This sequence encodes CASSFGGEGNIQYF.

This clonotype was detected ten times or more. The V gene is TRBV7-2, the J gene TRBJ2-2; 8 nucleotides agree with TRBD2. The trim removed 2 bases at V and 3 bases at J, leaving 8 bases unmatched. The CDR3 is 17 residues long. CDR1 and CDR2 (germline): SGHTA, FQGNSA. CDR3: CASSLRPSGSHTGELFF. CDR3 nucleotide sequence: TGTGCCAGCAGCTTAAGGCCCAGCGGGAGTCACACCGGGGAGCTGTTTTTT.

This clonotype was seen a few times. V and J are TRBV12-3 or TRBV12-4 and TRBJ2-5; a possible D gene is TRBD2 (5 bases). The CDR3 runs to 13 residues. Trimming left V 7 bases short and J 4 bases short, with 13 bases between. The CDR3 loop reads CASTGGWGETQYF. The CDR3 DNA sequence: TGTGCCAGCACCGGAGGATGGGGAGAGACCCAGTACTTC.

In this sample, this clonotype turned up a few times. The chain is built from TRBV28 and TRBJ2-6; a possible D gene is TRBD2 (6 bases). From germline, CDR1 is MDHEN and CDR2 SYDVKM. The ends were cut back, 9 bases at V and 4 bases at J, with 10 bases in the middle. The CDR3 loop spans 13 amino acids. DNA for the CDR3: TGTGCCAGTCAGCGGGTGGGGGCCAACGTCCTGACTTTC. Translation gives CASQRVGANVLTF.

The chain combines TRBV6-8 with TRBJ2-4; 10 positions match TRBD2. CDR1 is MNHGY and CDR2 is SAAAGT in the germline V gene. The CDR3 has 14 residues. J gave up 8 bases and V 5 bases, and 6 bases lay outside the gene matches. CDR3 bases: TGTGCCAGCAGTGCTAGCGGGAGATTGGACATTCAGTACTTC. Translating gives CASSASGRLDIQYF.

This clonotype was detected only a few times. The V and J genes are TRBV11-3 and TRBJ2-1, with TRBD2 matching 9 bases. With V trimmed by 5 bases and J by 3 bases, 8 bases remained unmatched. Germline CDR1 SGHNT, CDR2 YENEEA. The CDR3 sequence is 16 residues long. CDR3 loop: CASSPGTSSIYNEQFF. CDR3 DNA sequence: TGTGCCAGCAGCCCAGGGACTAGCTCCATCTACAATGAGCAGTTCTTC.

V and J are TRBV5-1 and TRBJ2-1; 7 bases are shared with TRBD1. Germline V CDR1 and CDR2: SGHRS, YFSETQ. The CDR3 sequence is 16 residues long. V dropped 4 bases and J dropped 0; count of bases not matched to a gene: 7. CDR3 nucleotides: TGCGCCAGCAGCCCCGGGACAGTGAGCTCCTACAATGAGCAGTTCTTC. As protein: CASSPGTVSSYNEQFF.

This clonotype was counted only a few times. This chain uses TRBV7-9 with TRBJ1-1, with a possible D match to TRBD1 (6 bases). Germline CDR1 and CDR2: SEHNR and FQNEAQ (reference sequence). This CDR3 contains 14 residues. Trimming shortened V by 2 bases and J by 6 bases, and 13 bases separated the two germline ends. The CDR3 DNA sequence: TGTGCCAGCAGCTTACAACAGGGAATTTCTGAAGCTTTCTTT. As protein: CASSLQQGISEAFF.

The chain recombines TRBV20-1 with TRBJ2-7, with unresolved D. CDR1 and CDR2 from the germline V gene are DFQATT and SNEGSKA (reference sequence). This CDR3 is built from 15 residues. V lost 6 bases and J 0 bases, leaving 18 bases between the germline ends. The CDR3: CSAKVAGISSYEQYF. CDR3 coding DNA: TGCAGTGCAAAGGTCGCCGGCATTAGCTCCTACGAGCAGTACTTC.

The V gene is TRBV10-3, the J gene TRBJ2-2; 9 bases fit TRBD2. Unmatched junction bases numbered 10, after V lost 0 bases and J lost 2 bases. This CDR3 has 19 amino acids. Germline loops: CDR1 ENHRY, CDR2 SYGVKD. The CDR3 bases are TGTGCCATCAGTGAGTCAATGCCTAGCGGGGAACCCAACACCGGGGAGCTGTTTTTT. Its translation is CAISESMPSGEPNTGELFF.

This clonotype was observed a handful of times. The chain combines TRBV12-3 or TRBV12-4 with TRBJ1-5; no reliable D call. This CDR3 spans 13 amino acids. Trimming left V 5 bases short and J 7 bases short, with 12 bases between. CDR3 residues: CASSTKAEQPQHF. DNA of the CDR3: TGTGCCAGCAGTACGAAAGCGGAACAGCCCCAGCATTTT.